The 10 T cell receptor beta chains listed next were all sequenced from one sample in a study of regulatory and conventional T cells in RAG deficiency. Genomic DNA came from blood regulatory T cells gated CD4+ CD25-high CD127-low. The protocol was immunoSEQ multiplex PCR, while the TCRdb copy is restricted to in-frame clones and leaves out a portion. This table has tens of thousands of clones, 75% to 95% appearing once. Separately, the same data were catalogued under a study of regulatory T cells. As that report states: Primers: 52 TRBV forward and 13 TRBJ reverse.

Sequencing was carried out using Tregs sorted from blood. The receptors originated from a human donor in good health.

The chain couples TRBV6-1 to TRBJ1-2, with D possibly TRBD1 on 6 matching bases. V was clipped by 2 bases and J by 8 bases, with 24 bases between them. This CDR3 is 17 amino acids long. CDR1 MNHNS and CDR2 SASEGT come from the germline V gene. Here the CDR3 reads CASSESTSRGLVRGYTF. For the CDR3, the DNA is TGTGCCAGCAGTGAAAGCACCAGCAGGGGCTTGGTGCGAGGCTACACCTTC.

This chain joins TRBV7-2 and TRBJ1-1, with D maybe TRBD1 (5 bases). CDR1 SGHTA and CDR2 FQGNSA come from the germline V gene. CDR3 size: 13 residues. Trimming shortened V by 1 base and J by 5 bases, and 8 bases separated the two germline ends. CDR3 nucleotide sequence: TGTGCCAGCAGCTTAGTGGGGGAAACTGAAGCTTTCTTT. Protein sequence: CASSLVGETEAFF.

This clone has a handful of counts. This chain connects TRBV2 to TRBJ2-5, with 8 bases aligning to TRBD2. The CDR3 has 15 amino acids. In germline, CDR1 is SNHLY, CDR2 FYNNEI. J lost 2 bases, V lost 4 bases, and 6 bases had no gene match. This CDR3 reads CASSVRGGPQETQYF. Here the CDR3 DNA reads TGTGCCAGCAGTGTTCGGGGGGGACCTCAAGAGACCCAGTACTTC.

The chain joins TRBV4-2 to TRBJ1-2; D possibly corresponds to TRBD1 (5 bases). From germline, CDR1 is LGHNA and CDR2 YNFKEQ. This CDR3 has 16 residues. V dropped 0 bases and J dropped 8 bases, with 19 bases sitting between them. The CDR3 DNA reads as TGTGCCAGCAGCCAAGATATCAGCCCGAGGGGAGGCGGCTACACCTTC. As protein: CASSQDISPRGGGYTF.

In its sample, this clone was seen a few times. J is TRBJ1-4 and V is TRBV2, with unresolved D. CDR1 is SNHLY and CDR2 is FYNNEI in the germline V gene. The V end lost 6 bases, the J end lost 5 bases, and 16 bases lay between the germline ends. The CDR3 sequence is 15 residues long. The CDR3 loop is CASRVTPLANEKLFF. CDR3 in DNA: TGTGCCAGCAGGGTTACCCCCTTAGCCAATGAAAAACTGTTTTTT. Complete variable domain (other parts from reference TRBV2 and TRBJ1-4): EPEVTQTPSHQVTQMGQEVILRCVPISNHLYFYWYRQILGQKVEFLVSFYNNEISEKSEIFDDQFSVERPDGSNFTLKIRSTKLEDSAMYFCASRVTPLANEKLFFGSGTQLSVL.

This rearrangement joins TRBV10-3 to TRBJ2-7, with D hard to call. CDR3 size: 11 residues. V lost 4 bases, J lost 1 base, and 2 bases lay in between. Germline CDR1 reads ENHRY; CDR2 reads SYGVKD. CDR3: CAISASYEQYF. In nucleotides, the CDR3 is TGTGCCATCAGTGCATCCTACGAGCAGTACTTC.

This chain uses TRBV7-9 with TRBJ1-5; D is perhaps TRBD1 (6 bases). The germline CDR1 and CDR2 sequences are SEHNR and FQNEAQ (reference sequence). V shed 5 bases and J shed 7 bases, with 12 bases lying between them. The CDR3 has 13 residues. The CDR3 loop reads CASSRPGEQPQHF. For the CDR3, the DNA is TGTGCCAGCAGCCGGCCAGGGGAGCAGCCCCAGCATTTT.

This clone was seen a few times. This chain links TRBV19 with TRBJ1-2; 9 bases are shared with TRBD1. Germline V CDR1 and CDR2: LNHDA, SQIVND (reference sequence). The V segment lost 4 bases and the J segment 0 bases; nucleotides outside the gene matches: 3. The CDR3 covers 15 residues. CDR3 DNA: TGTGCCAGTAGTACCCGGACAGGGGCTAACTATGGCTACACCTTC. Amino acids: CASSTRTGANYGYTF.

Here the CDR3 DNA reads TGTGCCAGCTCACCGGTCACGGAGACCCAGTACTTC. It is translated as CASSPVTETQYF. The chain carries TRBV18 and TRBJ2-5; D is ambiguous. Germline V gene lookup returns CDR1 KGHSH and CDR2 LQKENI. Trimming stripped 3 bases from V and 5 bases from J, with 7 bases between. The CDR3 runs 12 residues.

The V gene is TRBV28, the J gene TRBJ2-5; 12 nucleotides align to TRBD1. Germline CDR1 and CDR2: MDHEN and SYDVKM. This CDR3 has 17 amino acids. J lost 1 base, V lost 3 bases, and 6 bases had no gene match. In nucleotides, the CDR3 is TGTGCCAGCAGTTTGCCCCCGGGACAGGGGGCCCAAGAGACCCAGTACTTC. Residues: CASSLPPGQGAQETQYF.